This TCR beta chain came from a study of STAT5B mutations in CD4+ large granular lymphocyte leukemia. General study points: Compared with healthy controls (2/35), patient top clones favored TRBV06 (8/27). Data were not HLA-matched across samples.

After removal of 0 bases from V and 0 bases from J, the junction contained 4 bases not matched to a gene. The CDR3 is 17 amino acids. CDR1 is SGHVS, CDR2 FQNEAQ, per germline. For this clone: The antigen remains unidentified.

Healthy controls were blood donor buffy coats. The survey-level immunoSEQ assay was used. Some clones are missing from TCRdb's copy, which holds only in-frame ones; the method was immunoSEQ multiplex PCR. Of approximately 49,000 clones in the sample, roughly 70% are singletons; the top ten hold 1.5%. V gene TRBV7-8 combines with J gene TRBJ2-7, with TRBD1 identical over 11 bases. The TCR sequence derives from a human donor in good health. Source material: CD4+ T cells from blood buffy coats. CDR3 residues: CASSLAPGTGGSYEQYV. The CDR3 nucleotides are TGTGCCAGCAGCTTAGCGCCGGGGACAGGGGGCTCCTACGAGCAGTACGTC.